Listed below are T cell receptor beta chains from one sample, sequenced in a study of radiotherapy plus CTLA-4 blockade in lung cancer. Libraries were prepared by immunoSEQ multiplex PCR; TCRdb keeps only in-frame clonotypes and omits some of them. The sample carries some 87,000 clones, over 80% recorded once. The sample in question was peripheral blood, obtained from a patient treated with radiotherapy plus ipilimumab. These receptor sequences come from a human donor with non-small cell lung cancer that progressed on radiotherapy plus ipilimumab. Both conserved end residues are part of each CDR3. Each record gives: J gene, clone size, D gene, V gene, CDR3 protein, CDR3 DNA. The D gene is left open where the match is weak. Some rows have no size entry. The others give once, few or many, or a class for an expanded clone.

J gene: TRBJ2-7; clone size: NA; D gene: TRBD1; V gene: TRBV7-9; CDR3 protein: CASSLTGDSREQYF; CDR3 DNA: TGTGCCAGCAGCCTGACAGGGGACTCCCGGGAGCAGTACTTC
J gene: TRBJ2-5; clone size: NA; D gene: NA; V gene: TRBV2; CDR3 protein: CASSPVETQYF; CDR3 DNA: TGTGCCAGCAGCCCCGTGGAGACCCAGTACTTC
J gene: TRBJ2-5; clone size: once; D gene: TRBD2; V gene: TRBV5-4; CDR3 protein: CASSPLAGTGTQYF; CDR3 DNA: TGTGCCAGCAGCCCACTAGCGGGCACGGGGACCCAGTACTTC
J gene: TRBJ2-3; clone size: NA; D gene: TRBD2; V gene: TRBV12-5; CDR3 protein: CASGSLAGGRNTQYF; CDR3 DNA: TGTGCTAGTGGCTCACTAGCGGGAGGGAGGAATACGCAGTATTTT
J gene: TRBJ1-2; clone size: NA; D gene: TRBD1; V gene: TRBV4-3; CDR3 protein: CASSHPGQGNYGYTF; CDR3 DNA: TGCGCCAGCAGCCACCCGGGACAGGGGAACTATGGCTACACCTTC
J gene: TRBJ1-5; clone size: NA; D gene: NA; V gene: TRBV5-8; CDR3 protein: CASSFAGGNQPQHF; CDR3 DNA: TGTGCCAGCAGCTTCGCGGGGGGCAATCAGCCCCAGCATTTT
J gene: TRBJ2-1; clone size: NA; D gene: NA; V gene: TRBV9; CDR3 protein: CASSVLEVSYNEQFF; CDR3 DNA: TGTGCCAGCAGCGTATTGGAAGTCTCCTACAATGAGCAGTTCTTC
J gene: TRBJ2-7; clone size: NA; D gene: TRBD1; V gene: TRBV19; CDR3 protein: CASSAGTGAPTYEQYF; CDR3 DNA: TGTGCCAGTAGTGCCGGGACAGGGGCCCCAACCTACGAGCAGTACTTC
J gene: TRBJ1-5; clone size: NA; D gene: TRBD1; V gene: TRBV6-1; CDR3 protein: CASSEAPGGSRNQPQHF; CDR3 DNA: TGTGCCAGCAGTGAAGCGCCAGGGGGATCTCGGAATCAGCCCCAGCATTTT
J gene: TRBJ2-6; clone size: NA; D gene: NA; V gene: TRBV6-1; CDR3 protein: CASSEDSRGGSGANVLTF; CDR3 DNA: TGTGCCAGCAGTGAGGACAGTAGAGGTGGGTCTGGGGCCAACGTCCTGACTTTC
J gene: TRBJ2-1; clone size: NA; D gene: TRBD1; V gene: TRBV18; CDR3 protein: CASSPGTAGGARNEQFF; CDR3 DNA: TGTGCCAGCTCACCAGGAACAGCAGGGGGCGCCCGCAATGAGCAGTTCTTC
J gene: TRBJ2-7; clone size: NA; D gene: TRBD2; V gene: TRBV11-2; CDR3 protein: CASSLTSLAGTYEQYF; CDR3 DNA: TGTGCCAGCAGCTTGACATCCCTAGCGGGGACCTACGAGCAGTACTTC
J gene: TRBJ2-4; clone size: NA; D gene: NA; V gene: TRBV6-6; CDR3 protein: CASKGRAGLAKNIQYF; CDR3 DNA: TGTGCCAGCAAAGGCAGGGCAGGCCTAGCCAAAAACATTCAGTACTTC
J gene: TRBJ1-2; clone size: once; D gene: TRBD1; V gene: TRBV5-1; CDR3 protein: CASSPQAGGHYGYTF; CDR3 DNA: TGCGCCAGCAGCCCGCAAGCAGGGGGTCACTATGGCTACACCTTC
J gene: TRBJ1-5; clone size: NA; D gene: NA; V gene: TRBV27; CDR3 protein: CASSLGGLQPQHF; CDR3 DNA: TGTGCCAGCAGTTTAGGGGGGCTACAGCCCCAGCATTTT
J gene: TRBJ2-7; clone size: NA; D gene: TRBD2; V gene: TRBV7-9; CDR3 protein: CASSLLGGAGEQYF; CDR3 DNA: TGTGCCAGCAGCTTACTCGGGGGGGCAGGCGAGCAGTACTTC
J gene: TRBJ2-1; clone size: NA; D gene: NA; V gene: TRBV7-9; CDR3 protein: CASSLVPPNRQFF; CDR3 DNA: TGTGCCAGCAGCTTAGTCCCGCCCAATAGGCAGTTCTTC
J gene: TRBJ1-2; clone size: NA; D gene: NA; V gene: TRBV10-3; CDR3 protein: CAISPGEGSRYGYTF; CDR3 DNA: TGTGCCATCAGTCCAGGGGAGGGAAGTCGCTATGGCTACACCTTC
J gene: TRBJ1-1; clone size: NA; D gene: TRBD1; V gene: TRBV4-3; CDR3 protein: CASSQEWNTGVPEAFF; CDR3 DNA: TGCGCCAGCAGCCAGGAATGGAACACAGGGGTACCTGAAGCTTTCTTT
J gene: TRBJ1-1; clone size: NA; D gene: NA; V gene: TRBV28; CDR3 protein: CASSLWRVEAFF; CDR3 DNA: TGTGCCAGCAGTTTATGGCGGGTTGAAGCTTTCTTT
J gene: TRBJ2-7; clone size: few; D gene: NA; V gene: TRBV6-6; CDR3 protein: CASSRGEYEQYF; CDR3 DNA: TGTGCCAGCAGCAGAGGGGAGTACGAGCAGTACTTC
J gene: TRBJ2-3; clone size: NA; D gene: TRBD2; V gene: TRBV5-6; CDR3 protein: CASSPGGWSTDTQYF; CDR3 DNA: TGTGCCAGCAGCCCCGGGGGGTGGAGCACAGATACGCAGTATTTT
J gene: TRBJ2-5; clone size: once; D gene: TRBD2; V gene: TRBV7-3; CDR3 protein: CASSPRGASGGQETQYF; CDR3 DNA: TGTGCCAGCAGCCCCCGAGGGGCTAGCGGGGGGCAAGAGACCCAGTACTTC
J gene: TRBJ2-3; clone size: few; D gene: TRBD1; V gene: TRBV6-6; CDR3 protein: CASRLGQAQGTQYF; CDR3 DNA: TGTGCCAGCAGACTCGGACAGGCGCAGGGTACGCAGTATTTT
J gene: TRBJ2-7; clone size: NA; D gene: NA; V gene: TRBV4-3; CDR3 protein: CASSPDGTGREQYF; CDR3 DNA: TGCGCCAGCAGCCCAGACGGAACAGGGCGGGAGCAGTACTTC
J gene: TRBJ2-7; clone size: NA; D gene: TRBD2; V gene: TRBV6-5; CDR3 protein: CASSYGIAGTYEQYF; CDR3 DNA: TGTGCCAGCAGTTACGGGATAGCGGGAACCTACGAGCAGTACTTC
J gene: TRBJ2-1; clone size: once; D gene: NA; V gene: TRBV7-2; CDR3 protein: CASSPNFQSLVNEQFF; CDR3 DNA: TGTGCCAGCAGCCCAAACTTTCAGAGCTTGGTAAATGAGCAGTTCTTC
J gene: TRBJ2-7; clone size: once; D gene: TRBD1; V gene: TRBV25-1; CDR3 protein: CASSAQGTGSYEQYF; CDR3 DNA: TGTGCCAGCAGTGCACAGGGGACCGGGTCCTACGAGCAGTACTTC
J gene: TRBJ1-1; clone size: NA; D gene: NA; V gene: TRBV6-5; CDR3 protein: CASSYSSGTMVTEAFF; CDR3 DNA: TGTGCCAGCAGTTACTCTTCTGGGACCATGGTCACTGAAGCTTTCTTT
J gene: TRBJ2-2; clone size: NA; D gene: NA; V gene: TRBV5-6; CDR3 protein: CASSFGGTNTGELFF; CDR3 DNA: TGTGCCAGCAGCTTTGGAGGGACGAACACCGGGGAGCTGTTTTTT
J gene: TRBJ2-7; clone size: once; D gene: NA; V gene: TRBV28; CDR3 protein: CASRTFLGSYEQYF; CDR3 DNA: TGTGCCAGCAGGACCTTCTTGGGGAGCTACGAGCAGTACTTC
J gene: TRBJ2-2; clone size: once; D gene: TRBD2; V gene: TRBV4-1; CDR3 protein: CASSQVGLAGGTGELFF; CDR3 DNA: TGCGCCAGCAGCCAAGTGGGACTAGCGGGGGGCACCGGGGAGCTGTTTTTT
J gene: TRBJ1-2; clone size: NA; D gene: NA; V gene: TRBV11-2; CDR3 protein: CASSLAGGGYGYTF; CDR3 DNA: TGTGCCAGCAGCTTAGCGGGGGGGGGCTATGGCTACACCTTC
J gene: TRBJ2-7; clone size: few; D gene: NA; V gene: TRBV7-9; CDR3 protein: CASSLGANEQYF; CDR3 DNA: TGTGCCAGCAGCTTAGGGGCGAACGAGCAGTACTTC
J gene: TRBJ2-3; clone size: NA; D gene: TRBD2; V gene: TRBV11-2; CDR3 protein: CASSFGTSGGLSTDTQYF; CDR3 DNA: TGTGCCAGCAGCTTTGGGACTAGCGGGGGGCTAAGCACAGATACGCAGTATTTT
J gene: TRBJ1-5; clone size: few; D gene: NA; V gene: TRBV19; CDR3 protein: CASSQGGGQNQPQHF; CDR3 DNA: TGTGCCAGTAGTCAGGGTGGGGGCCAAAATCAGCCCCAGCATTTT
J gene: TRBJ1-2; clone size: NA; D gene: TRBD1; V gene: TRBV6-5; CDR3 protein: CASSSGQNYGYTF; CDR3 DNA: TGTGCCAGCAGCTCGGGACAGAACTATGGCTACACCTTC
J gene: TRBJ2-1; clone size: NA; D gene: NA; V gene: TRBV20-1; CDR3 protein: CSAGNNEQFF; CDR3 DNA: TGCAGTGCTGGGAACAATGAGCAGTTCTTC
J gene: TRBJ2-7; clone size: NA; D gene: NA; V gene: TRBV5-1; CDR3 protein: CASSLWLDPSYEQYF; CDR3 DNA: TGCGCCAGCAGCTTGTGGTTGGACCCCTCGTACGAGCAGTACTTC
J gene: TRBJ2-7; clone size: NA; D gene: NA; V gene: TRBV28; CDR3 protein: CATKARVTYEQYF; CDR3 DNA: TGTGCCACCAAGGCCAGGGTTACCTACGAGCAGTACTTC
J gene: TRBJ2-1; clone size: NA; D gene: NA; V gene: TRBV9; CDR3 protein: CASSVDSSLGEQFF; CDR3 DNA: TGTGCCAGCAGCGTAGATTCGTCGTTGGGTGAGCAGTTCTTC
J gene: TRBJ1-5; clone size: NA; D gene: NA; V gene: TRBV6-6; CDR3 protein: CASSLRGGDSNQPQHF; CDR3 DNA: TGTGCCAGCAGCCTACGAGGGGGGGATAGCAATCAGCCCCAGCATTTT
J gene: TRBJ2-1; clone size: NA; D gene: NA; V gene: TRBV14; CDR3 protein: CASSHQRWSNEQFF; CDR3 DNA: TGTGCCAGCAGCCATCAAAGGTGGAGCAATGAGCAGTTCTTC
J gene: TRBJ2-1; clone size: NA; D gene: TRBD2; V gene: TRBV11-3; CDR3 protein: CASSLRSGREEQFF; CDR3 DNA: TGTGCCAGCAGCTTAAGGAGCGGGAGGGAGGAGCAGTTCTTC
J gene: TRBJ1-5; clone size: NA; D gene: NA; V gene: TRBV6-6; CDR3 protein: CASSYQGSYNQPQHF; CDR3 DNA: TGTGCCAGCAGTTACCAGGGGAGTTACAATCAGCCCCAGCATTTT